Listed here is a single T cell receptor (beta chain). What it binds is not known. The CDR3 sequence is 16 residues long. Deletions cut 6 bases from V and 4 bases from J, with 19 bases between. Germline CDR1 is SGHVS and CDR2 is FQNEAQ. This sample is drawn from a study of identical twins. MiXCR was run by TCRdb on the 5' RACE reads, yielding one entry per CDR3 protein. The data contain roughly 770,000 distinct CDR3 sequences, about 20% of them seen just once; the ten biggest clones take up around 13%. Findings and caveats of the study: Less excess twin sharing appeared in beta out-of-frame sequences.

These data also featured in a second study, about T cells expressing NK-cell markers. From that report: As a fraction of CD8+ T cells, dominant NKG2C+ clonotypes reached roughly 1.0-7.0% in 5 to 7 donors.

Sequencing was carried out using PBMCs. The chain recombines TRBV7-8 with TRBJ2-1; a possible D gene is TRBD1 (6 bases). This TCR derives from a young woman in good health. This CDR3 is CASSFFAGTTYNEQFF. CDR3 bases: TGTGCCAGCAGTTTTTTCGCCGGGACAACTTACAATGAGCAGTTCTTC.